A single T cell receptor beta chain is shown here with its context. Its cognate antigen is unknown. Clones were sequenced by immunoSEQ multiplex PCR, and TCRdb holds only the in-frame ones, with some missing. Among 410,000 or so clones listed, roughly 90% were seen once. Germline assignment: CDR1 SGHRS and CDR2 YFSETQ. The CDR3 sequence is 16 residues long. The junction had 13 bases not matched to a gene; V was cut back by 9 bases and J by 2 bases. This sample is drawn from a study of Ad26.COV2.S vaccination and SARS-CoV-2 variants. Turning to the study itself: Each vaccinee took Ad26.COV2.S intramuscularly, once or twice 56 days apart.

Study-wide results and caveats: The study found higher spike-specific TCR breadth in vaccine than placebo recipients.

The treatment here: around 19 received Ad26.COV2.S at low or high dose, single or two shots; about 5 received placebo; per-sample allocation not given. Sample collection was performed on day 63 after the first vaccine or placebo injection. What was given as vaccine was an Ad26 vector encoding Wuhan-strain SARS-CoV-2 spike. The sample was peripheral blood, taken in a trial of Ad26.COV2.S vaccine versus placebo. The TCR was taken from a person between 18 and 65 years old who received the Ad26.COV2.S COVID-19 vaccine or a placebo. The rearrangement uses TRBV5-1 and TRBJ1-5, with 8 bases identical to TRBD1. The CDR3 sequence is CATNRETGQGNQPQHF. DNA for the CDR3: TGCGCCACCAATAGGGAAACGGGACAGGGCAATCAGCCCCAGCATTTT.